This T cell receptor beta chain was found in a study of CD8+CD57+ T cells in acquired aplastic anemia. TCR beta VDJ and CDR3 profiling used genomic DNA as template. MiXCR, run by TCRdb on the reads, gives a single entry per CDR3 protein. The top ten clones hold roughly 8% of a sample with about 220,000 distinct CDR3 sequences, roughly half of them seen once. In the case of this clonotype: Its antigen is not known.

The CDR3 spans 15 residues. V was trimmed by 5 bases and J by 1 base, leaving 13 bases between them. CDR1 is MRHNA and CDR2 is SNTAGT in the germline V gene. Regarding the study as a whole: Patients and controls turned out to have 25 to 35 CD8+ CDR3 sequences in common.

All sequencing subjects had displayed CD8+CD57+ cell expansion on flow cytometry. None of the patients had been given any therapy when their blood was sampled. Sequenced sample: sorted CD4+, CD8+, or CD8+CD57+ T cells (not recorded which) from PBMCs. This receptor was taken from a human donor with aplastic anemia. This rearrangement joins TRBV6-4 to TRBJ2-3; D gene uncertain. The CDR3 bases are TGTGCCAGCAGTCTCGACGTCTACGGCACAGATACGCAGTATTTT. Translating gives CASSLDVYGTDTQYF.